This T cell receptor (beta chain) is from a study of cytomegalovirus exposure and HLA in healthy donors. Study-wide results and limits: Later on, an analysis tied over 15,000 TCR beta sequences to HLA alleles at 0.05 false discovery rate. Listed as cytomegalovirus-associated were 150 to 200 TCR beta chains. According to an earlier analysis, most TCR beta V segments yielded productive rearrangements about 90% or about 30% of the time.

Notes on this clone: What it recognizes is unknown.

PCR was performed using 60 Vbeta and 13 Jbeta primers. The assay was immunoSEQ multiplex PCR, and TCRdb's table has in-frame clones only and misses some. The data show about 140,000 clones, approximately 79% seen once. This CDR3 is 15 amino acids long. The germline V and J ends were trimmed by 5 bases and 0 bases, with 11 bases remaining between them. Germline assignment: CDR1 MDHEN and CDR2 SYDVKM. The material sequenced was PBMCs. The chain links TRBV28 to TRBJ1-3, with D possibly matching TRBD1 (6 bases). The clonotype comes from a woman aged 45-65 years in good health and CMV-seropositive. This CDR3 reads CASSVVGGSGNTIYF. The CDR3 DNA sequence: TGTGCCAGCAGTGTCGTAGGGGGCTCTGGAAACACCATATATTTT.